What follows describes a single TCR beta chain. Its antigen has not been determined. No much larger clonotype is one base removed from it; base qualities were not supplied. This record comes from a study of T-cell reconstitution after alpha-beta-depleted transplantation in children (dated by TCRdb to about 2016). About the study as a whole: T-cell immune reconstitution after TCRalphabeta/CD19-depleted allogeneic hematopoietic cell transplantation in children was quantitatively tracked in the study by means of TCR repertoire profiling.

Library generation was performed with PCR. Sequencing instrument: Illumina HiSeq 2500. To normalize quantification of the TCRbeta repertoire, the TCR libraries were built with molecular barcoding that relied on unique molecular identifiers. The public sequencing data were trimmed at Q25 with fastp and processed into clonotypes with MiXCR by TCRdb, which kept only in-frame beta chains. A single entry per CDR3 protein holds the most common genes and DNA from its merged rows. This sample comprises more than 450,000 distinct CDR3 sequences, around 16% of them detected only once. Jointly, the top ten make up 2.5% to 4% of the sample. CDR1 and CDR2 were assigned from the germline V gene (reference sequence) as MNHEY and SMNVEV. The CDR3 measures 18 amino acids from cysteine to phenylalanine. Solely the CDR3 DNA is kept, with 54 bases framed from the first base. V is cut back by 4 bases and J by 0 bases, with 15 bases in the junction unmatched.

The rearrangement combines TRBV27 with TRBJ2-7; TRBD1 matches 7 bases in the middle. The TCR comes from a human donor who donated a stem cell graft to a child with acute lymphoblastic leukemia. The sequencing used PBMCs from the stem cell graft donor, collected from the stem cell graft. The CDR3 region: CASSSTGTALLSSYEQYF. The DNA sequence is given as TGTGCCAGCAGTTCAACCGGGACAGCTCTTTTAAGCTCCTACGAGCAGTACTTC.